These 30 T cell receptor beta chains were sequenced from one sample in a study of early stage breast cancer tumors. This table comes from immunoSEQ multiplex PCR, and its TCRdb copy is limited to in-frame clones, with some not included. The table has under 5,500 clones, roughly 64% seen once; the top ten hold 26%. The sequencing input was normal breast tissue next to the tumor. The origin of the receptors is a person in their sixties with breast cancer.

This clone is a singleton in its sample. The chain couples TRBV5-1 to TRBJ1-1, with a weak D call TRBD1 (6 bases). This CDR3 has 16 amino acids. From germline, CDR1 is SGHRS and CDR2 YFSETQ. Trimming removed 0 bases from V and 0 bases from J, with 12 bases in between. The chain's CDR3 is CASSLARGLMNTEAFF. The CDR3 DNA reads as TGCGCCAGCAGCTTGGCCAGGGGCCTGATGAACACTGAAGCTTTCTTT.

The chain joins TRBV5-1 to TRBJ2-5, with no clear D. CDR3 length: 14 residues. From germline, CDR1 is SGHRS and CDR2 YFSETQ. V was cut by 5 bases and J by 5 bases, with 16 bases left in between. DNA for the CDR3: TGCGCCAGCAGTAAAGGCATGCCCCCGGAGACCCAGTACTTC. Translation gives CASSKGMPPETQYF.

The rearrangement uses TRBV7-6 and TRBJ2-4; D remains ambiguous. The CDR3 length is 12 residues. V shed 3 bases and J shed 9 bases, with 9 bases lying between them. Germline assignment: CDR1 SGHVS and CDR2 FNYEAQ. The CDR3 DNA sequence: TGTGCCAGCAGCTTTATGTCAGGCATTCAGTACTTC. Residues: CASSFMSGIQYF. Full variable domain (missing parts from reference TRBV7-6 and TRBJ2-4): GAGVSQSPRYKVTKRGQDVALRCDPISGHVSLYWYRQALGQGPEFLTYFNYEAQQDKSGLPNDRFSAERPEGSISTLTIQRTEQRDSAMYRCASSFMSGIQYFGAGTRLSVL.

This chain connects TRBV6-1 to TRBJ2-7; TRBD1 matches 8 bases. Germline V gives CDR1 MNHNS, CDR2 SASEGT. This CDR3 comprises 14 residues. V shed 5 bases and J 2 bases; nucleotides not matched to a gene: 5. CDR3 protein: CASSPDRGPYEQYF. CDR3 coding DNA: TGTGCCAGCAGTCCTGACAGGGGACCCTACGAGCAGTACTTC.

This clone was recorded only once. The V call is TRBV5-5, the J call TRBJ2-7; 8 bases align to TRBD2. Germline-derived CDR1 and CDR2 are SGHKS and YYEKEE (reference sequence). The CDR3 extends over 16 amino acids. V was clipped by 4 bases and J by 2 bases; unmatched bases: 11. The CDR3 DNA reads as TGTGCCAGCAGCCCCGGGGGGCGAGCGGGAGCCTACGAGCAGTACTTC. Translation gives CASSPGGRAGAYEQYF.

This clone occurred once. This chain uses TRBV30 with TRBJ1-2; 8 bases line up with TRBD1. Germline values: CDR1 GTSNPN, CDR2 SVGIG (reference sequence). V was clipped by 5 bases and J by 6 bases; unmatched bases: 14. The CDR3 has 15 residues. CDR3 sequence reads: CAWDSWTGRVNGYTF. The CDR3 DNA follows: TGTGCCTGGGACTCCTGGACAGGGAGGGTAAATGGCTACACCTTC.

The rearrangement links TRBV10-1 to TRBJ1-4, with 10 bases that match TRBD1. With V trimmed by 2 bases and J by 5 bases, 8 bases remained unmatched. From germline, CDR1 is WNHNN and CDR2 SYGVQD (reference sequence). CDR3 size: 17 residues. The CDR3 loop is CASSEPTGGISNEKLFF. The CDR3 coding sequence is TGCGCCAGCAGTGAGCCGACAGGGGGCATTTCGAATGAAAAACTGTTTTTT.

CDR3 DNA sequence: TGCGCCAGCAGGGGGACTAGCGGTTCCAATGAGCAGTTCTTC. Translation gives CASRGTSGSNEQFF. The genes are TRBV5-1 and TRBJ2-1; 11 nucleotides align to TRBD2. V shed 5 bases and J 6 bases; nucleotides not matched to a gene: 4. CDR1 SGHRS and CDR2 YFSETQ come from the germline V gene. The CDR3 sequence is 14 residues long.

The rearrangement links TRBV12-2 to TRBJ2-3; the table assigns TRBD1, which was not confirmed against the DNA. TRBV12-2 is labeled a pseudogene. The CDR3 has 17 amino acids. CDR3 amino acids: CASRSGGHGASTDTQYF. Written as DNA, the CDR3 is TGTGCAAGTCGCTCTGGGGGACACGGGGCAAGCACAGATACGCAGTATTTT.

This clone was counted a single time. The genes are TRBV11-2 and TRBJ2-1; D unresolved. V shed 0 bases and J shed 7 bases, with 7 bases lying between them. CDR1 and CDR2 from the germline V gene are SGHAT and FQNNGV. The CDR3 consists of 13 residues. The CDR3 protein is CASSLDRRNEQFF. CDR3 nucleotide sequence: TGTGCCAGCAGCTTAGATCGCCGGAATGAGCAGTTCTTC. Full variable domain (missing parts from reference TRBV11-2 and TRBJ2-1): EAGVAQSPRYKIIEKRQSVAFWCNPISGHATLYWYQQILGQGPKLLIQFQNNGVVDDSQLPKDRFSAERLKGVDSTLKIQPAKLEDSAVYLCASSLDRRNEQFFGPGTRLTVL.

V usage is TRBV11-3 and J usage is TRBJ2-3; D not certain. The CDR3 has 13 amino acids. Germline V gene data show CDR1 as SGHNT and CDR2 as YENEEA. V lost 5 bases to trimming and J lost 1 base, with 7 bases between them. CDR3 nucleotides: TGTGCCAGCAGCCATAGAGGCACAGATACGCAGTATTTT. This encodes CASSHRGTDTQYF.

This sequence joins TRBV7-9 and TRBJ2-7, with D perhaps matching TRBD1 or TRBD2 (5 bases each). Germline-derived CDR1 and CDR2 are SEHNR and FQNEAQ (reference sequence). V lost 1 base and J lost 5, with 18 bases in between. The CDR3 has 16 residues. CDR3 sequence reads: CASSLELFEGNNEQYF. The CDR3 region has the DNA TGTGCCAGCAGCTTAGAATTGTTTGAGGGGAACAACGAGCAGTACTTC.

V is TRBV15 and J is TRBJ2-7; 8 nucleotides agree with TRBD1. This CDR3 region has 17 residues. Trimming removed 3 bases from V and 2 bases from J; junction bases left unmatched: 12. Germline loops: CDR1 LNHNV, CDR2 YYDKDF (reference sequence). The CDR3 here is CATSSPAQGAHPYEQYF. The CDR3 DNA reads as TGTGCCACCAGCAGCCCCGCCCAGGGGGCCCACCCCTACGAGCAGTACTTC.

The chain uses TRBV7-8 and TRBJ1-1; D uncertain. The CDR3 is 15 amino acids. V was shortened by 1 base and J by 0 bases, with 9 bases between the two germline ends. Per the germline V gene, CDR1 is SGHVS and CDR2 is FQNEAQ. The CDR3 DNA follows: TGTGCCAGCAGCTTAGGTGCCACCGTGAACACTGAAGCTTTCTTT. Translation gives CASSLGATVNTEAFF.

J is TRBJ1-6 and V is TRBV6-1; D is ambiguous. V shed 8 bases and J shed 0 bases, with 8 bases lying between them. The germline gives CDR1 MNHNS, CDR2 SASEGT. The length of the CDR3 is 14 residues. The CDR3 coding sequence is TGTGCCAGCGGACGAAGCTCCTATAATTCACCCCTCCACTTT. This sequence encodes CASGRSSYNSPLHF.

J is TRBJ2-1 and V is TRBV7-9; D may be TRBD1 (5 bases). The CDR3 spans 15 residues. The germline gives CDR1 SEHNR, CDR2 FQNEAQ (reference sequence). With 4 bases removed from V and 7 bases from J, the gap between germline ends came to 17 bases. The CDR3 sequence: CASSSVAVRANEQFF. CDR3 in DNA: TGTGCCAGCAGCTCGGTGGCGGTCAGGGCTAATGAGCAGTTCTTC.

The rearrangement uses TRBV2 and TRBJ1-1; TRBD1 might be the D (5 bases). Trimming removed 6 bases at V and 7 bases at J, with 18 bases between. CDR3 length: 14 residues. Germline V gene lookup returns CDR1 SNHLY and CDR2 FYNNEI. The CDR3 bases are TGTGCCAGCAGAGGGGACGGGGGTACCCGTGAAGCTTTCTTT. Its protein product is CASRGDGGTREAFF.

DNA for the CDR3: TGTGCCAGCAGCCAGAGTTGGTTCCCTAATGAAAAACTGTTTTTT. Residues: CASSQSWFPNEKLFF. This chain links TRBV14 with TRBJ1-4; D call uncertain. The CDR3 length is 15 residues. Trimming shortened V by 3 bases and J by 3 bases, and 11 bases separated the two germline ends. Germline CDR1 SGHDN, CDR2 FVKESK.

This chain links TRBV4-1 with TRBJ2-3, with D unresolved. The ends were cut back, 1 base at V and 2 bases at J, with 10 bases in the middle. The CDR3 covers 15 residues. Germline V gene sequence: CDR1 MGHRA, CDR2 YSYEKL. CDR3 coding DNA: TGCGCCAGCAGCCAAGGGGCGGTTTCCACAGATACGCAGTATTTT. It specifies CASSQGAVSTDTQYF.

J is TRBJ1-3 and V is TRBV5-5; unclear D gene. The germline CDR1 and CDR2 sequences are SGHKS and YYEKEE (reference sequence). Trimming cost V 3 bases and J 1 base, with 17 bases left between them. CDR3 length: 17 amino acids. The CDR3 is CASSYAPPEASGNTIYF. In DNA, the CDR3 is TGTGCCAGCAGCTACGCCCCCCCTGAGGCGTCTGGAAACACCATATATTTT.

V is TRBV19 and J is TRBJ1-2; D gene uncertain. The germline V and J ends were trimmed by 3 bases and 0 bases, with 14 bases remaining between them. The CDR3 spans 16 residues. Germline loops: CDR1 LNHDA, CDR2 SQIVND (reference sequence). CDR3 nucleotides: TGTGCCAGTAGTATCGCTCGGGTGCGCGCTAACTATGGCTACACCTTC. Protein product: CASSIARVRANYGYTF.

By its share, this clone is medium-sized. The chain employs TRBV4-2 and TRBJ1-4, with TRBD1 matching over 7 bases. This CDR3 has 16 amino acids. CDR1 is LGHNA, CDR2 YNFKEQ, per germline. V shed 1 base and J 5 bases; nucleotides not matched to a gene: 7. The CDR3 DNA reads TGTGCCAGCAGCCAAGCAACCGGGACAGTCAATGAAAAACTGTTTTTT. As protein: CASSQATGTVNEKLFF.

The chain links TRBV19 to TRBJ1-4; weak D call: TRBD1 (6 bases). Trimming removed 1 base from V and 5 bases from J, with 11 bases in between. The CDR3 is 15 residues long. From germline, CDR1 is LNHDA and CDR2 SQIVND (reference sequence). This chain's CDR3 is CASSIGGQWNEKLFF. CDR3 sequence (DNA): TGTGCCAGTAGTATAGGGGGGCAATGGAATGAAAAACTGTTTTTT. The variable domain in full, with the rest retrieved from reference TRBV19 and TRBJ1-4, is DGGITQSPKYLFRKEGQNVTLSCEQNLNHDAMYWYRQDPGQGLRLIYYSQIVNDFQKGDIAEGYSVSREKKESFPLTVTSAQKNPTAFYLCASSIGGQWNEKLFFGSGTQLSVL.

This chain joins TRBV6-1 and TRBJ2-3, with D maybe TRBD2 (6 bases). Germline V gene sequence: CDR1 MNHNS, CDR2 SASEGT. The CDR3 is 14 amino acids. V was shortened by 4 bases and J by 6 bases, with 14 bases between the two germline ends. The CDR3 sequence: CASSGPGRLDTQYF. Here the CDR3 DNA reads TGTGCCAGCAGTGGGCCAGGGAGGTTGGATACGCAGTATTTT.

This clone was seen a handful of times. The same CDR3 arises from other DNA sequences in this sample as well. The rearrangement links TRBV18 to TRBJ1-1; D call uncertain. The V gene's germline CDR1 is KGHSH and CDR2 LQKENI. V lost 0 bases, J lost 2 bases, and 10 bases lay in between. This CDR3 is 15 amino acids long. CDR3 sequence (DNA): TGTGCCAGCTCACCACCGAGGGTGGGAAACACTGAAGCTTTCTTT. Translation: CASSPPRVGNTEAFF.

The sample holds a few counts of this clone. This chain uses TRBV30 with TRBJ2-3; 13 bases line up with TRBD2. Looked up from germline, CDR1 is GTSNPN and CDR2 is SVGIG (reference sequence). The CDR3 loop spans 18 amino acids. V gave up 1 base and J gave up 1 base; unmatched junction bases: 8. CDR3 amino acids: CAWSGRTSGRDGTDTQYF. The CDR3 bases are TGTGCCTGGAGTGGACGGACTAGCGGGAGAGATGGCACAGATACGCAGTATTTT.

This sequence joins TRBV9 and TRBJ1-3, with 10 bases that match TRBD1. CDR1 and CDR2 from the germline V gene are SGDLS and YYNGEE. V lost 0 bases to trimming and J lost 1 base; unmatched junction nucleotides: 4. There are 17 residues in the CDR3. DNA of the CDR3: TGTGCCAGCAGCGTAGCGGGACAGGGGTCGTCTGGAAACACCATATATTTT. Encoded protein: CASSVAGQGSSGNTIYF.

For the CDR3, the DNA is TGTGCCAGCAGTGACTCGGGGGGCGATGAGCAGTTCTTC. Its translation: CASSDSGGDEQFF. The V call is TRBV6-4, the J call TRBJ2-1; D assignment may be TRBD1 or TRBD2 (6 bases each). Germline assignment: CDR1 MRHNA and CDR2 SNTAGT. The CDR3 covers 13 residues. V dropped 0 bases and J dropped 8 bases, with 8 bases sitting between them.

The CDR3 region is CAISYGLAGELNEQFF. Here the CDR3 DNA reads TGTGCCATCAGCTACGGACTAGCGGGAGAGTTGAATGAGCAGTTCTTC. V usage is TRBV6-5 and J usage is TRBJ2-1, with 13 bases fitting TRBD2. This CDR3 is 16 amino acids long. Losses at the gene ends were 10 bases for V and 7 bases for J; bases not matched to a gene: 13. Germline loops: CDR1 MNHEY, CDR2 SVGAGI.

The CDR3 DNA reads TGTGCCAGCAGCGCCGGGTTGACGGAGCTGTTTTTT. It translates to CASSAGLTELFF. This chain joins TRBV7-6 and TRBJ2-2, with D uncertain. The V end was cut by 5 bases, the J end by 10 bases, with 11 bases between. The CDR3 loop spans 12 amino acids. The germline gives CDR1 SGHVS, CDR2 FNYEAQ.